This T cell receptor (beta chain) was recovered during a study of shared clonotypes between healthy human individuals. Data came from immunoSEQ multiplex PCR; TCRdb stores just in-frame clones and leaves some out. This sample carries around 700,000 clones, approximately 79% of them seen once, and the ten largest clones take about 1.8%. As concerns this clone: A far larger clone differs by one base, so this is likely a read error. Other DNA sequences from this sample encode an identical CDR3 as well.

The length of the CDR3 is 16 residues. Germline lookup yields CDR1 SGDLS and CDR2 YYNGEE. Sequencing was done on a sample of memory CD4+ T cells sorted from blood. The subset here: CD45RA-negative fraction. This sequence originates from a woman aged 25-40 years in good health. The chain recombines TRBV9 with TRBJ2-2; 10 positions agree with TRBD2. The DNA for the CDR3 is TGTGCCAGCAGCGTAGGGCTAGCGGGAGTAGGCGGGGAGTTGTTTTTT. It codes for CASSVGLAGVGGELFF.